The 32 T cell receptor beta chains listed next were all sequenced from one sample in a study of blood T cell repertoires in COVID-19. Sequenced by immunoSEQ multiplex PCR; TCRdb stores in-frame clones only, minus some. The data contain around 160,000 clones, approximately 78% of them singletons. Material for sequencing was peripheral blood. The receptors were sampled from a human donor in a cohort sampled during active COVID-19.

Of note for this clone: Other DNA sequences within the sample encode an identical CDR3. The CDR3 DNA is TGCGCCAGCAGCTTAGACAGGGATTATGGCTACACCTTC. It encodes CASSLDRDYGYTF. The gene calls are TRBV5-1 and TRBJ1-2, with 7 bases aligning to TRBD1. The CDR3 is made up of 13 amino acids. V lost 2 bases to trimming and J lost 5 bases; unmatched junction nucleotides: 3. Germline V gives CDR1 SGHRS, CDR2 YFSETQ.

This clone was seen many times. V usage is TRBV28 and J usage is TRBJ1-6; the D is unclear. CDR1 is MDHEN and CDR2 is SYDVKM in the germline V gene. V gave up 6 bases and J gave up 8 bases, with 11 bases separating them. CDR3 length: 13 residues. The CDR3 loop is CASSWEAHSPLHF. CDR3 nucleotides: TGTGCCAGCAGCTGGGAGGCACATTCACCCCTCCACTTT.

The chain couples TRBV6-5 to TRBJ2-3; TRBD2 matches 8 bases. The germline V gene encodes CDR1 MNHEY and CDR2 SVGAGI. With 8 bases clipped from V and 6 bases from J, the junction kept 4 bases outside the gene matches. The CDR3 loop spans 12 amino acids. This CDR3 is CASRGGADTQYF. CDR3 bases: TGTGCCAGCCGGGGGGGGGCGGATACGCAGTATTTT.

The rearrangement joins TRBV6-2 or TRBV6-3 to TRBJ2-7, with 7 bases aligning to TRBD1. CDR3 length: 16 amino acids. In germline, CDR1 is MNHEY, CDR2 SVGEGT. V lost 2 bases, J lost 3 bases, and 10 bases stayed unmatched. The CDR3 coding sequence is TGTGCCAGCAGTTACGGATCAAGACAGGGCTACTACGAGCAGTACTTC. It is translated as CASSYGSRQGYYEQYF.

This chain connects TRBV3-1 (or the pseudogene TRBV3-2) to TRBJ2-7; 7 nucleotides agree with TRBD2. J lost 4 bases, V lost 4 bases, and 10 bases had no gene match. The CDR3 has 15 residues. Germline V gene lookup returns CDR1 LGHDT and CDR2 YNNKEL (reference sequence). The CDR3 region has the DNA TGTGCCAGCAGCCCGGAAGCGGGATCGGGGTACGAGCAGTACTTC. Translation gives CASSPEAGSGYEQYF.

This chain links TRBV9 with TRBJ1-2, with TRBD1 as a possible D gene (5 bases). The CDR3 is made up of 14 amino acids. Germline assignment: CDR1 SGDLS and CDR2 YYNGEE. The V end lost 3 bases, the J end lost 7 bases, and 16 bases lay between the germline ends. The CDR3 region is CASSAGGRSGGYTF. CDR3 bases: TGTGCCAGCAGCGCCGGGGGGAGGTCCGGTGGCTACACCTTC.

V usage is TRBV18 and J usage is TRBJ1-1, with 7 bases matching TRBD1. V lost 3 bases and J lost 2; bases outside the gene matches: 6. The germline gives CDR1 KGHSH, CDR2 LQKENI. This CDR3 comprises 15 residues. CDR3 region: CASSPRGQPNTEAFF. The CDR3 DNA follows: TGTGCCAGCTCACCGAGGGGACAGCCTAACACTGAAGCTTTCTTT.

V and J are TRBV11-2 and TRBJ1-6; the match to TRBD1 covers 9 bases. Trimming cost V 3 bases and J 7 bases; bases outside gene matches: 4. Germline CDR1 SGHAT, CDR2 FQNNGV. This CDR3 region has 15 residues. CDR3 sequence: CASSFGTGRNSPLHF. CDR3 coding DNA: TGTGCCAGCAGCTTTGGGACAGGGAGGAATTCACCCCTCCACTTT.

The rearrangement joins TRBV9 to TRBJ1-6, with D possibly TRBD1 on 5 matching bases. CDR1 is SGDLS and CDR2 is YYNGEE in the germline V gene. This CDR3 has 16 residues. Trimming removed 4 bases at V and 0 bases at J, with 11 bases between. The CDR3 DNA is TGTGCCAGCAGCCGGCAGGGTAGCTCCTATAATTCACCCCTCCACTTT. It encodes CASSRQGSSYNSPLHF. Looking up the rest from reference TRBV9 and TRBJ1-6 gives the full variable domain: DSGVTQTPKHLITATGQRVTLRCSPRSGDLSVYWYQQSLDQGLQFLIQYYNGEERAKGNILERFSAQQFPDLHSELNLSSLELGDSALYFCASSRQGSSYNSPLHFGNGTRLTVT.

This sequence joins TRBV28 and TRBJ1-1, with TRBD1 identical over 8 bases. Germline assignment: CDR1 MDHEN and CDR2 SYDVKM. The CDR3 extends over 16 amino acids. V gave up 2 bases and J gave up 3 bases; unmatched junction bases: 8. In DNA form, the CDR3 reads TGTGCCAGCAGTTTACCCTCAGGGGGCTTGTACACTGAAGCTTTCTTT. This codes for CASSLPSGGLYTEAFF.

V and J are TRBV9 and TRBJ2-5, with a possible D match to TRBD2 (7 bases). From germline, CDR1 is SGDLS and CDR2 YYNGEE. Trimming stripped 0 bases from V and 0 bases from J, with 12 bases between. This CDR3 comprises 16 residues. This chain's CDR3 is CASSVDGGGHQETQYF. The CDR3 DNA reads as TGTGCCAGCAGCGTAGACGGCGGGGGCCACCAAGAGACCCAGTACTTC.

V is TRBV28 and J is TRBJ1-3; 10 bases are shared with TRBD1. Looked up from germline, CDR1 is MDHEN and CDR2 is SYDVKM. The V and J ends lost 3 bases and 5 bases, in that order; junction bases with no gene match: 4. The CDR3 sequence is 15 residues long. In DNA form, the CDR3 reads TGTGCCAGCAGTTTGGGACAGGGGCCCCGAAACACCATATATTTT. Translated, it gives CASSLGQGPRNTIYF.

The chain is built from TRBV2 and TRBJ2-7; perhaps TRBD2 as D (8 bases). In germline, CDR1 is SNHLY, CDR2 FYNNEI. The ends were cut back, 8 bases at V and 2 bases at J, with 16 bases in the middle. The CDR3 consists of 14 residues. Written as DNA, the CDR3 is TGTGCCAGCCGGGAGGGGGCAGGCCCCTACGAGCAGTACTTC. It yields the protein CASREGAGPYEQYF.

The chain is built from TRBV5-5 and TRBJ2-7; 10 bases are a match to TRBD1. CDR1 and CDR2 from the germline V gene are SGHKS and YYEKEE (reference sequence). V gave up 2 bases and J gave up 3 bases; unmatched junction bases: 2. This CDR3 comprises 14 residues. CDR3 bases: TGTGCCAGCAGCTTAGGGGACAGGGGCTACGAGCAGTACTTC. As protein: CASSLGDRGYEQYF.

CDR3 bases: TGTGCCAGCCGGACAGGGGCCTACGAGCAGTACTTC. As protein: CASRTGAYEQYF. The chain joins TRBV6-5 to TRBJ2-7; 9 positions agree with TRBD1. V dropped 8 bases and J dropped 2; count of bases not matched to a gene: 1. This CDR3 comprises 12 residues. CDR1 is MNHEY and CDR2 is SVGAGI in the germline V gene.

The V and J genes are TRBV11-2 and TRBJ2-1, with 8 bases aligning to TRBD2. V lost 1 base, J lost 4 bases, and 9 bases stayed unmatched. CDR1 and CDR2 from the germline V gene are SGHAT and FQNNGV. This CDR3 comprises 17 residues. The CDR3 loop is CASSLVVGGAGYNEQFF. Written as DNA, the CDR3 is TGTGCCAGCAGCTTAGTCGTCGGGGGGGCCGGTTACAATGAGCAGTTCTTC. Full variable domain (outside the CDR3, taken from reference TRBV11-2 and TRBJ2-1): EAGVAQSPRYKIIEKRQSVAFWCNPISGHATLYWYQQILGQGPKLLIQFQNNGVVDDSQLPKDRFSAERLKGVDSTLKIQPAKLEDSAVYLCASSLVVGGAGYNEQFFGPGTRLTVL.

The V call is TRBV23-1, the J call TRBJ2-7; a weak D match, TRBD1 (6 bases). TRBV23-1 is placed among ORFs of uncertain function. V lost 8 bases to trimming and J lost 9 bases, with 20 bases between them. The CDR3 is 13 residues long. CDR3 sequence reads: CASLDRRRVRQYF. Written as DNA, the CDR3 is TGCGCCAGCCTAGACAGGCGGCGGGTCAGGCAGTACTTC.

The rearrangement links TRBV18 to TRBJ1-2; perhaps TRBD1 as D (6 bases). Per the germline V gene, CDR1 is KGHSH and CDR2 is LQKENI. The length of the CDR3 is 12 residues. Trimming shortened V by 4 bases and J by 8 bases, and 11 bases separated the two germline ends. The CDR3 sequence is CASSQQGSGYTF. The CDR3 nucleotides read TGTGCCAGCTCACAACAGGGTTCCGGCTACACCTTC.

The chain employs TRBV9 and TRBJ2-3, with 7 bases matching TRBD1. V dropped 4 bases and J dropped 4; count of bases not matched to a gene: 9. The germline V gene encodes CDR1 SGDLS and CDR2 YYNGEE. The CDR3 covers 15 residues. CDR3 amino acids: CASSSYRGAADTQYF. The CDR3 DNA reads TGTGCCAGCAGCTCTTACAGGGGAGCGGCAGATACGCAGTATTTT.

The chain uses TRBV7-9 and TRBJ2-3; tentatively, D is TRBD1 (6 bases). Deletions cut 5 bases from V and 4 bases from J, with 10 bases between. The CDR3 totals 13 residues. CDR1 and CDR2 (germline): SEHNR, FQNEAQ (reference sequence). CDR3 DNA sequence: TGTGCCAGCAGCCCCGCAGGGGCAGATACGCAGTATTTT. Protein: CASSPAGADTQYF.

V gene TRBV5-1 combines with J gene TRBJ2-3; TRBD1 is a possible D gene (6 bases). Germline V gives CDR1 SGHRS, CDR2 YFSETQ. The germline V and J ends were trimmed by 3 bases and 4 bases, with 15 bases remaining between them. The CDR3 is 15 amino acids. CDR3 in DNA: TGCGCCAGCAGCTCTACAGGGTTTAGGGCAGATACGCAGTATTTT. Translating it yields CASSSTGFRADTQYF.

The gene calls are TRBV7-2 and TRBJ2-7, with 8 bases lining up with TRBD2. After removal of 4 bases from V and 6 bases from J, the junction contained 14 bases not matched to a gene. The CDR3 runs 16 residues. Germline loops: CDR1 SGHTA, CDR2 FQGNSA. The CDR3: CASSSGRAGGLAEQYF. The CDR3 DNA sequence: TGTGCCAGCAGCTCAGGGCGTGCGGGGGGCCTTGCCGAGCAGTACTTC.

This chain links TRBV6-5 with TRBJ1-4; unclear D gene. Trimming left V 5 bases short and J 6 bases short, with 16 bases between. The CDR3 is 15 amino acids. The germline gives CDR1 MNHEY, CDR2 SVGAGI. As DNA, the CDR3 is TGTGCCAGCAGTCGCCGCAAGCACCCCGATGAAAAACTGTTTTTT. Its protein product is CASSRRKHPDEKLFF.

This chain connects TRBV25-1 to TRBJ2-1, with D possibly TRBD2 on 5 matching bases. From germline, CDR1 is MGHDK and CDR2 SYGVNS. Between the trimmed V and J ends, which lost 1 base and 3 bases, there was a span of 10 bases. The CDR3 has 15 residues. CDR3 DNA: TGTGCCAGCAGTGAATCGGGGTTTTACTACAATGAGCAGTTCTTC. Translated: CASSESGFYYNEQFF. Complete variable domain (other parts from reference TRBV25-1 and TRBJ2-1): EADIYQTPRYLVIGTGKKITLECSQTMGHDKMYWYQQDPGMELHLIHYSYGVNSTEKGDLSSESTVSRIRTEHFPLTLESARPSHTSQYLCASSESGFYYNEQFFGPGTRLTVL.

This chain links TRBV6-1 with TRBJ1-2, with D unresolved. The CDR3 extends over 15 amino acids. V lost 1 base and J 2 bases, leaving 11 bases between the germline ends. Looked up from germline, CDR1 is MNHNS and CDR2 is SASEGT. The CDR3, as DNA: TGTGCCAGCAGTGAAGAGGCGGGTCCGAACTATGGCTACACCTTC. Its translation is CASSEEAGPNYGYTF.

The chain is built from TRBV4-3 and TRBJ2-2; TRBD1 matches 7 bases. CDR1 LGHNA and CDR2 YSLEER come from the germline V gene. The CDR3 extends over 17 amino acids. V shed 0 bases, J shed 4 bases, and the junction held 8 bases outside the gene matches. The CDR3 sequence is CASSQEGPAGGTGELFF. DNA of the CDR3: TGCGCCAGCAGCCAAGAAGGTCCGGCAGGGGGCACCGGGGAGCTGTTTTTT.

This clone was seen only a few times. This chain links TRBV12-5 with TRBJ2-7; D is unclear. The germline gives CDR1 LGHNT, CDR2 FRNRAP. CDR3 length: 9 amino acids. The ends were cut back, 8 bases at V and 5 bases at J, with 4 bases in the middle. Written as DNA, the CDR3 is TGTGCTAGTAACAACGAGCAGTACTTC. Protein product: CASNNEQYF.

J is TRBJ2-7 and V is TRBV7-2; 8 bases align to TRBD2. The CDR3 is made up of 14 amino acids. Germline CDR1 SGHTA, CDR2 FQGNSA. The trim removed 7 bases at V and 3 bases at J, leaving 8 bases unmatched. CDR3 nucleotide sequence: TGTGCCAGCACCCGGGGGACTAGTGTCTACGAGCAGTACTTC. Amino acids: CASTRGTSVYEQYF.

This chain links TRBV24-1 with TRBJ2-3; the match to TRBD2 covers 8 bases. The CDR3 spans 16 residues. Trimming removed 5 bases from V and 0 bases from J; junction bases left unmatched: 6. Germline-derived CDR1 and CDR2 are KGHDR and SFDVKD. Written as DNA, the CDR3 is TGTGCCACCAGTGGCCCTTCTAGCGGGAGCACAGATACGCAGTATTTT. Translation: CATSGPSSGSTDTQYF.

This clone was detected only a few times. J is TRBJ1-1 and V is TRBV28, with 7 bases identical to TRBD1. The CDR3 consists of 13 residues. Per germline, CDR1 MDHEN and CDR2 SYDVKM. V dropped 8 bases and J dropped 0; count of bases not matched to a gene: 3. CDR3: CASAGQVNTEAFF. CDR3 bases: TGTGCCAGCGCAGGACAGGTGAACACTGAAGCTTTCTTT.

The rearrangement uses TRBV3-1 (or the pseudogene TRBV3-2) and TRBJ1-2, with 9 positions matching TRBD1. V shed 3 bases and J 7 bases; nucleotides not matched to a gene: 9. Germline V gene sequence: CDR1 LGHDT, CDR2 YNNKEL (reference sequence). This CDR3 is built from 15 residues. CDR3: CASSQRTRDRVGYTF. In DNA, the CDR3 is TGTGCCAGCAGCCAGAGGACCCGGGACAGGGTTGGCTACACCTTC.

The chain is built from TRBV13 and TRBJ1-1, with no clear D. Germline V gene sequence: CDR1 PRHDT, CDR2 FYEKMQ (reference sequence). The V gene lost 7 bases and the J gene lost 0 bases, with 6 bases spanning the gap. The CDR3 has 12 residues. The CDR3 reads CASTRVNTEAFF. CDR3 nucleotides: TGTGCCAGCACCCGAGTGAACACTGAAGCTTTCTTT. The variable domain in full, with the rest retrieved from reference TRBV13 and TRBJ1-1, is AAGVIQSPRHLIKEKRETATLKCYPIPRHDTVYWYQQGPGQDPQFLISFYEKMQSDKGSIPDRFSAQQFSDYHSELNMSSLELGDSALYFCASTRVNTEAFFGQGTRLTVV.